The entry below describes one TCR beta chain. Its antigen is as yet unknown. Germline V gives CDR1 LNHNV, CDR2 YYDKDF (reference sequence). The CDR3 covers 15 residues. J gave up 5 bases and V 5 bases, and 9 bases lay outside the gene matches. Naive CD8 cells, CD45RO-negative and positively selected for CCR7, excluded terminally differentiated effector memory CD45RA+ cells. This sample is part of a study of shared clonotypes between healthy human individuals. Study-level points and caveats: Clonotypes which were not shared had lower generation probabilities than clonotypes that all four donors shared. The sole specimen, blood, was sampled, and tissue repertoires likely differ. Genetic and exposure-history diversity was limited by the few donors.

Sequenced by immunoSEQ multiplex PCR; TCRdb stores in-frame clones only, minus some. The sample contains about 2 million clones, 85% to 95% of which appear only once. The sequence derives from a man aged 18-30 years in good health. The sequenced sample was naive CD8+ T cells sorted from blood. This sequence joins TRBV15 and TRBJ2-7; 10 bases agree with TRBD2. In DNA form, the CDR3 reads TGTGCCACCAGCGAAGGACTAGCGGCCCGTGACGAGCAGTACTTC. Translation: CATSEGLAARDEQYF.